This T cell receptor beta chain was captured in a study of CD8+CD57+ T cells in acquired aplastic anemia. The V gene's germline CDR1 is LGHNA and CDR2 YSLEER. The length of the CDR3 is 17 residues. V lost 0 bases to trimming and J lost 0 bases, with 12 bases between them. Sequenced patients had shown CD8+CD57+ cell expansion by flow cytometry. Profiling that covered TCR beta VDJ and CDR3 relied on genomic DNA as its template. TCRdb reprocessed the reads with MiXCR, giving one entry per CDR3 protein. The table shows fewer than 200,000 distinct CDR3 sequences, with 71% occurring only once. The V and J genes are TRBV4-3 and TRBJ2-4; D may be TRBD1 (6 bases). Specimen: sorted CD4+, CD8+, or CD8+CD57+ T cells (not recorded which) from PBMCs. The source is a human donor with aplastic anemia. The CDR3 DNA sequence: TGCGCCAGCAGCCAAGACGGCAGGGGATTAGCCAAAAACATTCAGTACTTC. Translated, it gives CASSQDGRGLAKNIQYF.